This TCR beta chain emerged from a study of regulatory T cells in long-lasting Graves disease. Arm-PCR with iRepertoire HTBI primers amplified the CDR3 regions for these TCR beta libraries. From the multiplex PCR reads, TCRdb called clonotypes with MiXCR, one entry per CDR3 protein. The table has 450,000 to 600,000 distinct CDR3 sequences, 15% to 20% seen once. The time point: newly diagnosed GD, antithyroid drugs for less than 3 months. Isolated PBMC RNA provided the starting material for the TCR library. This clonotype was counted only a few times. This may come from a read error, since a much larger clone is one base off. These data were also filed under a second study, of T cells in Graves' hyperthyroidism and ophthalmopathy. That study reports: It was uncontrolled infection, other autoimmune disease, pregnancy or lactation that excluded patients. Based on clinical symptoms, serum thyroxine and TRAb, thyroid ultrasound and orbital computed tomography, diagnoses were reached. The TCR CDR3 was amplified in a first-round RT-PCR using the HTBI primer set.

The source material was peripheral blood mononuclear cells (PBMCs), sampled at new diagnosis, from a patient treated with antithyroid drugs. The clonotype originates from a man aged 35-49 years with Graves disease.

The CDR3 nucleotides read TGTGCCAGCAGGCCCGGGACAGTTAGCAATCAGCCCCAGCATTTT. Amino acid sequence: CASRPGTVSNQPQHF. The rearrangement uses TRBV6-1 and TRBJ1-5; 7 bases fit TRBD1. CDR1 and CDR2 from the germline V gene are MNHNS and SASEGT. Trimming cost V 6 bases and J 0 bases; bases outside gene matches: 5. This CDR3 contains 15 residues.